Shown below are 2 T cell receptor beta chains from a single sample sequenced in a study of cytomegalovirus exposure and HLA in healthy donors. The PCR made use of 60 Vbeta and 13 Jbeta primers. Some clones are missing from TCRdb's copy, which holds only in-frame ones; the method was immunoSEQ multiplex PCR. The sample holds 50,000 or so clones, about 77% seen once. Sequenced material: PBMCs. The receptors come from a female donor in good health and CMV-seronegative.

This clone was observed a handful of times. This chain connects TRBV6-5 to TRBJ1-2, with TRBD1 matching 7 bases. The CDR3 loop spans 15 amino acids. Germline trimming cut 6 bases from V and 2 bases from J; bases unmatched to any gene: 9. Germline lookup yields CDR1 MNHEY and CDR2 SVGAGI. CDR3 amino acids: CASRRARGTNYGYTF. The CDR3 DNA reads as TGTGCCAGCAGACGCGCCAGGGGGACAAACTATGGCTACACCTTC.

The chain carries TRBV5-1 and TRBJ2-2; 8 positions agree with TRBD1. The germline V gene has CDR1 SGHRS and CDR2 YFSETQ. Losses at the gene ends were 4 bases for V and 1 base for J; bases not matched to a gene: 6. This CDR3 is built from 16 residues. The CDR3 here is CASSPWDRQNTGELFF. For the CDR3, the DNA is TGCGCCAGCAGCCCGTGGGACAGGCAGAACACCGGGGAGCTGTTTTTT.